The rows below give T cell receptor beta chains drawn from one sample of a study of cytomegalovirus exposure and HLA in healthy donors. Assay used: immunoSEQ multiplex PCR; TCRdb lists only in-frame clones, some missing. The sample carries more than 55,000 clones, 96% recorded once. Sequencing input: PBMCs. All receptors come from a man younger than 30 in good health and CMV-seronegative. CDR3s include the opening cysteine and the closing phenylalanine or tryptophan. A D gene is named only where the DNA matches it firmly. The size of a clone is reported for some rows only, either as once, few or many, or as a class for expanded clones.

d_gene,abundance,v_gene,j_gene,CDR3aa,CDR3nt
NA,NA,TRBV2,TRBJ2-7,CASIRPGITYEQYF,TGTGCCAGCATAAGACCAGGTATCACCTACGAGCAGTACTTC
TRBD2,NA,TRBV2,TRBJ2-1,CASKPRVGTSGSTHNEQFF,TGTGCCAGCAAACCCAGGGTAGGGACTAGCGGGAGTACCCACAATGAGCAGTTCTTC
NA,NA,TRBV19,TRBJ2-5,CASSISEGAAETQYF,TGTGCCAGTAGTATATCGGAGGGGGCAGCCGAGACCCAGTACTTC
TRBD1,NA,TRBV5-6,TRBJ2-7,CASSLGQGGYEQYF,TGTGCCAGCAGCCTGGGACAGGGCGGCTACGAGCAGTACTTC
NA,NA,TRBV19,TRBJ2-1,CASSTGGPYNEQFF,TGTGCCAGTAGTACTGGAGGGCCCTACAATGAGCAGTTCTTC
TRBD2,NA,TRBV5-3,TRBJ2-1,CARSYGRATYNEQFF,TGTGCCAGAAGCTACGGGAGGGCCACCTACAATGAGCAGTTCTTC
NA,NA,TRBV5-6,TRBJ1-1,CASSVQGIHTEAFF,TGTGCCAGCAGCGTACAGGGTATTCACACTGAAGCTTTCTTT
TRBD1,NA,TRBV5-3,TRBJ1-1,CARSGQGPITEAFF,TGTGCCAGAAGCGGACAGGGGCCCATCACTGAAGCTTTCTTT
NA,NA,TRBV9,TRBJ2-3,CASSPADYNTQYF,TGTGCCAGCAGCCCAGCGGACTATAATACGCAGTATTTT
NA,NA,TRBV21-1,TRBJ2-7,CASSLKARVPRLEREQYF,TGTGCCAGCAGCCTTAAGGCCAGGGTCCCCCGGTTGGAACGGGAGCAGTACTTC
TRBD1,NA,TRBV14,TRBJ2-3,CASSLTRDSRRQGTDTQYF,TGTGCCAGCAGTTTAACCCGGGACAGCCGCCGCCAAGGCACAGATACGCAGTATTTT
TRBD1,NA,TRBV10-3,TRBJ2-7,CAISESGNRGREQYF,TGTGCCATCAGTGAGTCGGGGAACAGGGGTCGGGAGCAGTACTTC
TRBD1,NA,TRBV5-1,TRBJ2-1,CASSSGTGFNEQFF,TGCGCCAGCAGCTCCGGGACAGGGTTCAATGAGCAGTTCTTC
NA,NA,TRBV2,TRBJ2-6,CASSVEVPISGSGANVLTF,TGTGCCAGCAGTGTTGAGGTTCCAATCAGTGGCTCTGGGGCCAACGTCCTGACTTTC
NA,NA,TRBV10-3,TRBJ1-1,CAASQTGQSTEAFF,TGTGCCGCCTCTCAAACGGGACAAAGCACTGAAGCTTTCTTT
NA,once,TRBV30,TRBJ2-7,CAWSVLGTMGQYF,TGTGCCTGGAGTGTACTCGGGACAATGGGGCAGTACTTC
TRBD1,NA,TRBV9,TRBJ2-1,CASSVGGDWGQDNEQFF,TGTGCCAGCAGCGTAGGGGGGGACTGGGGACAGGACAATGAGCAGTTCTTC
TRBD1,NA,TRBV14,TRBJ2-1,CASSHRQGSYNEQFF,TGTGCCAGCAGCCATAGACAGGGGAGTTACAATGAGCAGTTCTTC
NA,NA,TRBV28,TRBJ1-2,CASSSRPDNYGYTF,TGTGCCAGCAGTTCTAGACCGGATAACTATGGCTACACCTTC
TRBD1,NA,TRBV4-1,TRBJ1-1,CASSLEQGDTEAFF,TGCGCCAGCAGCTTGGAGCAGGGGGACACTGAAGCTTTCTTT
TRBD2,NA,TRBV28,TRBJ2-1,CASSLSKLAASYNEQFF,TGTGCCAGCAGTTTATCCAAACTAGCGGCCTCCTACAATGAGCAGTTCTTC
NA,NA,TRBV7-2,TRBJ2-7,CASSFSGLYEQYF,TGTGCCAGCAGCTTTTCGGGACTCTACGAGCAGTACTTC
NA,NA,TRBV9,TRBJ2-2,CASSPRGSGENTGELFF,TGTGCCAGCAGCCCCCGCGGTAGCGGTGAGAACACCGGGGAGCTGTTTTTT
NA,NA,TRBV7-2,TRBJ2-6,CASSVSAAGLSGANVLTF,TGTGCCAGCAGCGTCTCCGCTGCAGGTCTCTCTGGGGCCAACGTCCTGACTTTC
NA,NA,TRBV7-9,TRBJ1-1,CASSLGLFQTGDNTEAFF,TGTGCCAGCAGCTTAGGTCTTTTCCAGACAGGCGATAACACTGAAGCTTTCTTT
TRBD1,NA,TRBV5-1,TRBJ1-5,CASSLLGQSNQPQHF,TGCGCCAGCAGCTTGTTGGGACAGAGCAATCAGCCCCAGCATTTT
NA,NA,TRBV5-1,TRBJ2-1,CASSLVPGSWTYNEQFF,TGCGCCAGCAGCTTGGTCCCGGGGAGTTGGACCTACAATGAGCAGTTCTTC
NA,NA,TRBV21-1,TRBJ2-7,CASSPVSYEQYF,TGTGCCAGCAGCCCGGTTTCCTACGAGCAGTACTTC
TRBD1,NA,TRBV7-2,TRBJ1-2,CASSSTTGTGDNYGYTF,TGTGCCAGCAGCTCGACCACCGGGACAGGGGACAACTATGGCTACACCTTC
TRBD2,NA,TRBV6-6,TRBJ2-1,CASSLGAGGVDEQFF,TGTGCCAGCAGTCTAGGGGCGGGAGGGGTTGATGAGCAGTTCTTC
TRBD2,NA,TRBV30,TRBJ2-7,CAWSANSGMLEQYF,TGTGCCTGGAGTGCCAATAGCGGGATGCTCGAGCAGTACTTC
TRBD1,NA,TRBV19,TRBJ1-1,CASIPSDRGNTEAFF,TGTGCCAGTATCCCCTCCGACAGGGGGAACACTGAAGCTTTCTTT
TRBD1,once,TRBV4-1,TRBJ2-2,CASSLRDRNTGELFF,TGCGCCAGCAGCCTTCGGGACAGGAACACCGGGGAGCTGTTTTTT
TRBD1,NA,TRBV15,TRBJ2-2,CATSSDSEGQPVNTGELFF,TGTGCCACCAGCAGCGACAGCGAGGGACAGCCAGTAAACACCGGGGAGCTGTTTTTT
NA,NA,TRBV7-9,TRBJ2-7,CASSPAARGTPYEQYF,TGTGCCAGCAGCCCTGCCGCGCGGGGTACTCCCTACGAGCAGTACTTC
TRBD2,once,TRBV5-1,TRBJ2-3,CASSPLAGGSTDTQYF,TGCGCCAGCAGCCCATTAGCGGGAGGGAGCACAGATACGCAGTATTTT
NA,NA,TRBV5-1,TRBJ2-1,CASSLDGSGNEQFF,TGCGCCAGCAGCTTGGACGGGAGCGGCAATGAGCAGTTCTTC
TRBD2,NA,TRBV10-3,TRBJ2-2,CATSSGLDLTGELFF,TGTGCCACTTCTAGCGGGCTTGACCTCACCGGGGAGCTGTTTTTT
NA,NA,TRBV6-6,TRBJ2-7,CASSVTSPGSYEQYF,TGTGCCAGCAGCGTAACTAGTCCCGGGTCCTACGAGCAGTACTTC
TRBD2,NA,TRBV6-1,TRBJ2-1,CASSGTSGSNYNEQFF,TGTGCCAGCAGTGGGACCAGCGGGAGCAACTACAATGAGCAGTTCTTC
TRBD2,NA,TRBV29-1,TRBJ2-3,CSAPGTSGRTDTQYF,TGCAGCGCACCCGGGACTAGCGGGAGGACAGATACGCAGTATTTT
TRBD1,NA,TRBV6-6,TRBJ2-5,CASSDTGTEETQYF,TGTGCCAGCAGCGACACCGGGACAGAAGAGACCCAGTACTTC
TRBD2,NA,TRBV6-6,TRBJ2-7,CASSYSTSGTYEQYF,TGTGCCAGCAGTTATTCGACTAGCGGGACTTACGAGCAGTACTTC
NA,once,TRBV18,TRBJ2-5,CASSPPGGTQYF,TGTGCCAGCTCACCACCGGGGGGGACCCAGTACTTC
NA,NA,TRBV18,TRBJ2-1,CASSPLSINEQFF,TGTGCCAGCTCACCACTTTCCATCAATGAGCAGTTCTTC